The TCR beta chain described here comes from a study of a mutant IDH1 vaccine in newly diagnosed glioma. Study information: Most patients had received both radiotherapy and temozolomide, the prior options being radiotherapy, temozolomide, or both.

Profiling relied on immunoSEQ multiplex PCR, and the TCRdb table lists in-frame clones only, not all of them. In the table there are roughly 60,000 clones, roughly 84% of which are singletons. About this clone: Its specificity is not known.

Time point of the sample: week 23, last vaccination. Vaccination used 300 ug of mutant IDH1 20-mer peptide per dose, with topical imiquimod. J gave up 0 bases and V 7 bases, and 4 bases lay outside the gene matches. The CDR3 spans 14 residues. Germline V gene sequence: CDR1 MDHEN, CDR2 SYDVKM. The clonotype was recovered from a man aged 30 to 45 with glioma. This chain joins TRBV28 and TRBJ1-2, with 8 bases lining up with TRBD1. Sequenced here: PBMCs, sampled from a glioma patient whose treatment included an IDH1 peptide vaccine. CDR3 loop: CASKTGDSNYGYTF. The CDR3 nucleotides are TGTGCCAGCAAGACAGGGGACTCTAACTATGGCTACACCTTC.